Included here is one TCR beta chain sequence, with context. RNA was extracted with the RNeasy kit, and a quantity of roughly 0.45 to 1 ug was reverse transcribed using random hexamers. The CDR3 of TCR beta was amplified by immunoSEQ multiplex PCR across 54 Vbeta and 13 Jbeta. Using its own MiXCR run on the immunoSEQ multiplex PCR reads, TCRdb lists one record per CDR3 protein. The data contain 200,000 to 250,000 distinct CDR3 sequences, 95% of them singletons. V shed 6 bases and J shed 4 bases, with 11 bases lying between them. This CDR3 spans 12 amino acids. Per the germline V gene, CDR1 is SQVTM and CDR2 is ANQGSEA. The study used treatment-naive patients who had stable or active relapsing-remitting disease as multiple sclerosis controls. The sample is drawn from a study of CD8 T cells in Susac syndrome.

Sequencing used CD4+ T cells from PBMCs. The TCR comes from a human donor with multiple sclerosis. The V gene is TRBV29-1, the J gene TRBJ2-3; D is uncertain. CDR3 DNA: TGCAGCGTACCACTGATAGCAGATACGCAGTATTTT. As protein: CSVPLIADTQYF.